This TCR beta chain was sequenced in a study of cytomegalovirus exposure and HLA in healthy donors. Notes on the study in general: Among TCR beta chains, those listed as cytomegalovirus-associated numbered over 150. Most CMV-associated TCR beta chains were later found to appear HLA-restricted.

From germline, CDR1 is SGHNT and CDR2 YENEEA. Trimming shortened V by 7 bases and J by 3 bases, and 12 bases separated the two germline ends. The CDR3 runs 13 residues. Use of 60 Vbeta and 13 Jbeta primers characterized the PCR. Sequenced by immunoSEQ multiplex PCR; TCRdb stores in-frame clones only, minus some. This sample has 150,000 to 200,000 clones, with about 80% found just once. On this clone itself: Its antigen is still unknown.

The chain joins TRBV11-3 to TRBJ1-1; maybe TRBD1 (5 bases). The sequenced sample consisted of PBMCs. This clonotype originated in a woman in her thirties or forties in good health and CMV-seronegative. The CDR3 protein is CASKGRLDTEAFF. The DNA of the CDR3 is TGTGCCAGCAAGGGGCGCTTGGACACTGAAGCTTTCTTT.